A selection of T cell receptor beta chains follows, all from one sample in a study of cytomegalovirus exposure and HLA in healthy donors. Assay: immunoSEQ multiplex PCR; the TCRdb copy retains only in-frame clones and omits some. The sample has some 130,000 clones; approximately 80% are singletons. The sequenced material came from PBMCs. The receptors were sampled from a male donor in good health and CMV-seropositive. Both conserved end residues are part of each CDR3. The order of the fields is J gene, D gene, clone size, V gene, CDR3 protein, CDR3 DNA. D genes are given only for firm matches. Part of the rows lack a size; the others show once, few, many or a class for expanded clones.

>TRBJ2-6|-|-|TRBV28
CASNKGTSGANGLTF
TGTGCCAGCAATAAAGGGACATCTGGGGCCAACGGCCTGACTTTC
>TRBJ2-1|-|-|TRBV6-1
CASSAVGQSYNEQFF
TGTGCCAGCAGCGCGGTCGGCCAATCCTACAATGAGCAGTTCTTC
>TRBJ2-7|TRBD2|-|TRBV11-2
CASSPILAGVSEQYF
TGTGCCAGCAGCCCGATACTAGCGGGAGTATCCGAGCAGTACTTC
>TRBJ2-2|TRBD2|-|TRBV4-3
CASSQGTSGNTGELFF
TGCGCCAGCAGCCAGGGGACTAGCGGGAACACCGGGGAGCTGTTTTTT
>TRBJ2-7|-|-|TRBV27
CASSPRAGSYEQYF
TGTGCCAGCAGCCCAAGGGCAGGGTCCTACGAGCAGTACTTC
>TRBJ2-7|-|-|TRBV18
CASSRSRDEQYF
TGTGCCAGCTCACGCTCGAGGGACGAGCAGTACTTC
>TRBJ2-3|TRBD2|once|TRBV28
CASSSQEGMGLTQYF
TGTGCCAGCAGTTCTCAAGAGGGGATGGGACTAACGCAGTATTTT
>TRBJ2-7|-|-|TRBV27
CASSFRGSLYEQYF
TGTGCCAGCAGTTTTCGAGGGAGCCTGTACGAGCAGTACTTC
>TRBJ2-5|-|-|TRBV7-9
CASSFTGLQETQYF
TGTGCCAGCAGCTTCACAGGGCTCCAAGAGACCCAGTACTTC
>TRBJ2-1|TRBD2|-|TRBV28
CASSFPGLAANEQFF
TGTGCCAGCAGTTTTCCGGGACTAGCGGCCAATGAGCAGTTCTTC
>TRBJ2-3|-|-|TRBV6-1
CASRIPTDTDTQYF
TGTGCCAGCAGAATACCGACAGACACAGATACGCAGTATTTT
>TRBJ1-5|-|-|TRBV19
CASSISGNQPQHF
TGTGCCAGTAGTATTAGTGGTAATCAGCCCCAGCATTTT
>TRBJ2-7|-|-|TRBV10-2
CASSVGRGYEQYF
TGCGCCAGCAGTGTAGGCAGGGGCTACGAGCAGTACTTC
>TRBJ1-5|-|once|TRBV4-3
CASSQANGASNQPQHF
TGCGCCAGCAGCCAAGCCAATGGGGCTAGCAATCAGCCCCAGCATTTT
>TRBJ2-4|TRBD1|-|TRBV27
CASSLAAGGKNIQYF
TGTGCCAGCAGTTTAGCGGCAGGGGGCAAAAACATTCAGTACTTC
>TRBJ2-7|-|few|TRBV6-5
CASSPRSDSYEQYF
TGTGCCAGCAGCCCCCGGTCCGACTCCTACGAGCAGTACTTC
>TRBJ1-2|-|-|TRBV14
CASSQANYGYTF
TGTGCCAGCAGCCAAGCGAACTATGGCTACACCTTC
>TRBJ2-7|TRBD2|-|TRBV27
CASSLSPTSGATGQYF
TGTGCCAGCAGTTTATCCCCGACTAGCGGGGCTACAGGACAGTACTTC
>TRBJ1-3|-|-|TRBV5-1
CASSLDGGNSGNTIYF
TGCGCCAGCAGCTTGGATGGGGGGAACTCTGGAAACACCATATATTTT
>TRBJ1-2|-|-|TRBV30
CAGGLSYGYTF
TGTGCCGGGGGACTCTCCTATGGCTACACCTTC
>TRBJ2-2|TRBD2|-|TRBV9
CASSGGLAGTGELFF
TGTGCCAGCAGCGGGGGACTAGCGGGCACCGGGGAGCTGTTTTTT
>TRBJ2-1|-|-|TRBV27
CAIPSELGLNNEQFF
TGTGCCATCCCATCCGAACTAGGACTGAATAATGAGCAGTTCTTC
>TRBJ1-6|-|few|TRBV6-5
CASSYSWGGNSPLHF
TGTGCCAGCAGTTACTCCTGGGGGGGCAATTCACCCCTCCACTTT
>TRBJ2-4|TRBD2|-|TRBV4-1
CASSQDRRASGGLAKNIQYF
TGCGCCAGCAGCCAAGATAGAAGGGCTAGCGGCGGACTAGCCAAAAACATTCAGTACTTC
>TRBJ2-7|-|-|TRBV30
CAWSGHWLEQYF
TGTGCCTGGAGTGGGCATTGGTTGGAGCAGTACTTC
>TRBJ2-2|TRBD2|-|TRBV9
CASSVMAGETGELFF
TGTGCCAGCAGCGTAATGGCGGGAGAGACCGGGGAGCTGTTTTTT
>TRBJ1-4|-|-|TRBV9
CASSEEGVSNEKLFF
TGTGCCAGCAGCGAAGAGGGCGTCTCAAATGAAAAACTGTTTTTT
>TRBJ2-1|-|few|TRBV7-2
CASSSDRGGEQFF
TGTGCCAGCAGCTCAGACAGGGGAGGGGAGCAGTTCTTC
>TRBJ1-4|TRBD1|-|TRBV28
CASTQGTGAPTNEKLFF
TGTGCCAGCACTCAAGGGACAGGGGCCCCAACTAATGAAAAACTGTTTTTT
>TRBJ2-7|-|-|TRBV28
CASIDSQSSYEQYF
TGTGCCAGCATAGACAGCCAAAGCTCCTACGAGCAGTACTTC
>TRBJ2-5|-|few|TRBV15
CATSRDVGEARETQYF
TGTGCCACCAGCAGAGATGTAGGGGAAGCGAGGGAGACCCAGTACTTC